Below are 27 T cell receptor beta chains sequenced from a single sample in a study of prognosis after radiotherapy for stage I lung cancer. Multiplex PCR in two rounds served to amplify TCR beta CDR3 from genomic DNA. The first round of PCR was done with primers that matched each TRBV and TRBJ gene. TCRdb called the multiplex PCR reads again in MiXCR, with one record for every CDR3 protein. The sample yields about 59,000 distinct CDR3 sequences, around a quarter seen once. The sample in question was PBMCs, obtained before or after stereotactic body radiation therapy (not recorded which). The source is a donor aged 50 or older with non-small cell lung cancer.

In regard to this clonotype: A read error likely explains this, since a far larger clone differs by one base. The CDR3 sequence is CASSTTDKQYF. The DNA of the CDR3 is TGTGCCAGCAGTACCACAGATAAGCAGTATTTT. The chain couples TRBV6-4 to TRBJ2-3; D unresolved. The germline gives CDR1 MRHNA, CDR2 SNTAGT. The CDR3 length is 11 residues.

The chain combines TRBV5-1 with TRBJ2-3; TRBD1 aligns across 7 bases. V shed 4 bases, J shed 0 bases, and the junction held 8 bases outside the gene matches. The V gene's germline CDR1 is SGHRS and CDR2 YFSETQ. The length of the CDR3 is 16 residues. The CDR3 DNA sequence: TGCGCCAGCAGCATAGCCACAGGGGACAGCACAGATACGCAGTATTTT. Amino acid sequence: CASSIATGDSTDTQYF.

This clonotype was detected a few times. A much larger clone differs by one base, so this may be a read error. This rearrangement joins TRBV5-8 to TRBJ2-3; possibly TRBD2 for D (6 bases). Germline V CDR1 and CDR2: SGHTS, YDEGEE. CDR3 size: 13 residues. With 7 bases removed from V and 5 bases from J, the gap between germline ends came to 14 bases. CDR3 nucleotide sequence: TGTGCCAGCCGGAGGGTAGGGTTAGATACGCAGTATTTT. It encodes CASRRVGLDTQYF.

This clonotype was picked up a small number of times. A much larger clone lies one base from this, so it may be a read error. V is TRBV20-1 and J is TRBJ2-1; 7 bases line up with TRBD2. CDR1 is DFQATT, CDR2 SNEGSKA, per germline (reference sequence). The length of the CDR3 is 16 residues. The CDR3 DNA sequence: TGCAGTGCTAGCGGGGAGGGGACGGGGAGCTACAATGAGAAGTTCTTC. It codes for CSASGEGTGSYNEKFF.

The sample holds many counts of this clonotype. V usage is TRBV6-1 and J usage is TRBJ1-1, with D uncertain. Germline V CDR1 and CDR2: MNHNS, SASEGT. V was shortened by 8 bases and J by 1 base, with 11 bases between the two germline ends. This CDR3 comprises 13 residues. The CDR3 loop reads CASSSGGNTEAFF. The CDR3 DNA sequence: TGTGCCAGCTCGAGTGGAGGGAACACTGAAGCTTTCTTT.

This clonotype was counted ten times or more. CDR3 loop: CASSSATGAYEQYF. The CDR3 DNA is TGCGCCAGCAGCTCGGCGACAGGGGCCTACGAGCAGTACTTC. The chain combines TRBV5-1 with TRBJ2-7; 8 bases map to TRBD1. Germline CDR1 reads SGHRS; CDR2 reads YFSETQ. The V gene end was trimmed by 3 bases and the J gene end by 2 bases; junction bases not matched to a gene: 4. The CDR3 length is 14 residues.

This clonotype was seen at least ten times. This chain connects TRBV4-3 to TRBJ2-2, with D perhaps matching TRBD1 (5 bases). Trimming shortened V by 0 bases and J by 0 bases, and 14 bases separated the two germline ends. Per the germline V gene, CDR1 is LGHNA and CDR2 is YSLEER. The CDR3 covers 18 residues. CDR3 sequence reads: CASSQDSVRASNTGELFF. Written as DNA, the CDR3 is TGCGCCAGCAGCCAAGATTCGGTCAGGGCTTCGAACACCGGGGAGCTGTTTTTT.

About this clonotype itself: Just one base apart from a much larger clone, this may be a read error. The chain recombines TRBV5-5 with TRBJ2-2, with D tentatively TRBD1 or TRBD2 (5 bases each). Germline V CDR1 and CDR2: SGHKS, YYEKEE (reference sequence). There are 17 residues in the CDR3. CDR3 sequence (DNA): TGTGCCAGCAGCTTGGTTAACGGGGCGATGAACACCGGGGAGCAGTTTTTT. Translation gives CASSLVNGAMNTGEQFF.

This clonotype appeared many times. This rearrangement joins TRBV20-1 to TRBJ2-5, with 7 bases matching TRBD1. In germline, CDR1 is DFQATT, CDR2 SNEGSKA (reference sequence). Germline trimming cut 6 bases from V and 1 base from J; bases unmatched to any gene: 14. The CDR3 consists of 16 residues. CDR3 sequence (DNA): TGCAGTGCCACATTCCCTACAGGGGCTTCCCAAGAGACCCAGTACTTC. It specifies CSATFPTGASQETQYF.

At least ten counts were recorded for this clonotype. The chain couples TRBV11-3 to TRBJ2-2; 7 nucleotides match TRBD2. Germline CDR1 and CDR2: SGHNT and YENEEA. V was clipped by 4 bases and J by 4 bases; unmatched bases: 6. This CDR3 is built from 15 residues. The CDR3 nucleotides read TGTGCCAGCAGCTCGGGGGGACTTCTCACCGGGGAGCTGTTTTTT. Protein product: CASSSGGLLTGELFF. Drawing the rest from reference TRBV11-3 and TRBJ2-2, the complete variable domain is EAGVVQSPRYKIIEKKQPVAFWCNPISGHNTLYWYLQNLGQGPELLIRYENEEAVDDSQLPKDRFSAERLKGVDSTLKIQPAELGDSAVYLCASSSGGLLTGELFFGEGSRLTVL.

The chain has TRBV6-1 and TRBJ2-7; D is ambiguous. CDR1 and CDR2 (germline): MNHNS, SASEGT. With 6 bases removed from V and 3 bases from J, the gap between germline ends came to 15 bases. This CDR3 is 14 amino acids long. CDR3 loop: CASSPTATYYEQYF. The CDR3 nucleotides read TGTGCCAGCAGCCCTACGGCGACATACTACGAGCAGTACTTC.

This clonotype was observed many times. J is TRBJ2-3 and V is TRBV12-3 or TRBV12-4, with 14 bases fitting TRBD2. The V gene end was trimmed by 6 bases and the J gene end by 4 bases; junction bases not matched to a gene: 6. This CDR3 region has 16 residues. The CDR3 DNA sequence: TGTGCCAGCAGCCCTCGGACTAGCGGGGGGCCAGATACGCAGTATTTT. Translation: CASSPRTSGGPDTQYF.

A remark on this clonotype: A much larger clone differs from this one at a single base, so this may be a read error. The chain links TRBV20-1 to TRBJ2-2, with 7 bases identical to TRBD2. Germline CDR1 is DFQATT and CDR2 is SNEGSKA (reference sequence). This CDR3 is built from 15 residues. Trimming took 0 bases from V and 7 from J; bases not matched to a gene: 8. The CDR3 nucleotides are TGCAGTGCTAGAGACCCTAGGAGCGGGGACGGGGAGCTGTTTTTT. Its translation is CSARDPRSGDGELFF.

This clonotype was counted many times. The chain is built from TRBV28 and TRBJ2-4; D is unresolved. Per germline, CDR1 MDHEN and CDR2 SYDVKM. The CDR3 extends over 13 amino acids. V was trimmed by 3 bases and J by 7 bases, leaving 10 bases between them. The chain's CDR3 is CASSFGSHNIQYF. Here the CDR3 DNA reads TGTGCCAGCAGTTTTGGCTCCCACAACATTCAGTACTTC.

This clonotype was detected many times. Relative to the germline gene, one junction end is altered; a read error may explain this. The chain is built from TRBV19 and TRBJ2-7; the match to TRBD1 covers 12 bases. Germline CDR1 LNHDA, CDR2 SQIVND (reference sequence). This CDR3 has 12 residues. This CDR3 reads CASRRPGQGAVF. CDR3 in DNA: TGTGCCAGTAGGCGGCCGGGACAGGGGGCCGTCTTC.

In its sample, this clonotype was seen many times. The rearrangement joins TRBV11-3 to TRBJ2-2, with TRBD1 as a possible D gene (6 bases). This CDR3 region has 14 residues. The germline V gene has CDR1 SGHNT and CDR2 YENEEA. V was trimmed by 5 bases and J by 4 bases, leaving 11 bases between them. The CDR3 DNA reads TGTGCCAGCAGCATAATAGGGGGCACCGGGGAGCTGTTTTTT. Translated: CASSIIGGTGELFF.

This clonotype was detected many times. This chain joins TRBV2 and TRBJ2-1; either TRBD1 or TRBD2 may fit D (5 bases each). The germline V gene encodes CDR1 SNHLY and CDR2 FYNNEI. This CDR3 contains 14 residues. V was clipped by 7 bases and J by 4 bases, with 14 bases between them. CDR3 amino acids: CASTRDVGYNEQFF. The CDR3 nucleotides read TGTGCCAGCACCAGGGACGTTGGATACAATGAGCAGTTCTTC.

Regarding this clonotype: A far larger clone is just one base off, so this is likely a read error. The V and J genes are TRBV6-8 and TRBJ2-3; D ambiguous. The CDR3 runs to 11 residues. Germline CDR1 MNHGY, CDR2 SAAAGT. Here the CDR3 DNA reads TGTGACAGCAGTTACAAAGATACGCAGTATTTT. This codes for CDSSYKDTQYF.

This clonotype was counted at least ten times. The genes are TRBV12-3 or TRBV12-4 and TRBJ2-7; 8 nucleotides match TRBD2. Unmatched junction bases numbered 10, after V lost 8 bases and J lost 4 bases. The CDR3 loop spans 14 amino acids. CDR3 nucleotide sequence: TGTGCCAGCGGTCGGAGGAGCGGGGGTTACGAGCAGTACTTC. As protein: CASGRRSGGYEQYF.

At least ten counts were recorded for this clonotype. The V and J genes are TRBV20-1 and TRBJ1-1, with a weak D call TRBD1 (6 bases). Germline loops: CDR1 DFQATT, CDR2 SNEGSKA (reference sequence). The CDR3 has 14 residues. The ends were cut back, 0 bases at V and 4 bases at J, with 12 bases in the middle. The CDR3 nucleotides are TGCAGTGCTAGAGAACAGGGCCTGTCCACTGAAGCTTTCTTT. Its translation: CSAREQGLSTEAFF.

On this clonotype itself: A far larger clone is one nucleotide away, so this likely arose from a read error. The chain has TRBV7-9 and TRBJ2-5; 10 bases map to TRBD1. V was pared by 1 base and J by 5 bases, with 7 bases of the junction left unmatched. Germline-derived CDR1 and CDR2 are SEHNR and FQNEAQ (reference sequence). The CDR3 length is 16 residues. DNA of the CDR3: TGTGCCAGCAGCTTAGACGACAGGGGGCGCTGGGAGACCCAGTACTTC. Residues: CASSLDDRGRWETQYF. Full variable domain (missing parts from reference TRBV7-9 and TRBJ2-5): DTGVSQNPRHKITKRGQNVTFRCDPISEHNRLYWYRQTLGQGPEFLTYFQNEAQLEKSRLLSDRFSAERPKGSFSTLEIQRTEQGDSAMYLCASSLDDRGRWETQYFGPGTRLLVL.

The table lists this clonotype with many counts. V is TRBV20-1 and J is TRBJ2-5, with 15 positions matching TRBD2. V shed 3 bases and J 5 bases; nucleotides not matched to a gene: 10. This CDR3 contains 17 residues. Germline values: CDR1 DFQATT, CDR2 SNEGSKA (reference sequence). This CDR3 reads CSASPRGLAGGRETQYF. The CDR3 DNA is TGCAGTGCTAGCCCCCGCGGACTAGCGGGGGGGCGGGAGACCCAGTACTTC.

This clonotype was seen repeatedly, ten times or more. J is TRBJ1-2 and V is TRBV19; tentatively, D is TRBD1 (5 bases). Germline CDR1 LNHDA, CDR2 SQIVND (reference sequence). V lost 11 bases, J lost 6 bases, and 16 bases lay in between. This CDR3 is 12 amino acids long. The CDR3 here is CAGSSGQHGYTF. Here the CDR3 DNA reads TGTGCCGGATCCTCAGGGCAGCATGGCTACACCTTC.

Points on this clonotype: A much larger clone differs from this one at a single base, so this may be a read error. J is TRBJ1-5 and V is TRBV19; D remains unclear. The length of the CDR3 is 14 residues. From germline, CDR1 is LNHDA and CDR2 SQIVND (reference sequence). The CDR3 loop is CASSMGFGNQHQHF. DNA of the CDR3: TGTGCCAGTAGTATGGGGTTCGGCAATCAGCACCAGCATTTT.

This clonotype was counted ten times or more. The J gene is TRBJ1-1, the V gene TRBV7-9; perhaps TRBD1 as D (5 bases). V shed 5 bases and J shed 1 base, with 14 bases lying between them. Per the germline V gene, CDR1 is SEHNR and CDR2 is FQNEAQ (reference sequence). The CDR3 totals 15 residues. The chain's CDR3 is CASSRRGARNTEAFF. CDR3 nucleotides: TGTGCCAGCAGCCGTAGGGGAGCGAGGAACACTGAAGCTTTCTTT.

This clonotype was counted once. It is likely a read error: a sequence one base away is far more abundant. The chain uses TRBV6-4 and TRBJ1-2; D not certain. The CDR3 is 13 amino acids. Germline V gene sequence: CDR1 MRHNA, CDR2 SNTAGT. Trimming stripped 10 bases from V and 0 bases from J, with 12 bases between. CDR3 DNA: TGTGCCAACAGAGTACCAACTAACTATGGCTACACCTTC. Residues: CANRVPTNYGYTF.

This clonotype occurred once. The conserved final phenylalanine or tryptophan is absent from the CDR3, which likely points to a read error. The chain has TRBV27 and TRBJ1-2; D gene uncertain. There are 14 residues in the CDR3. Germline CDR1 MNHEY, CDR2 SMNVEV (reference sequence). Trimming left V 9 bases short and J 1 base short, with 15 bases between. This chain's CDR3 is CARSSTGSNYGYTS. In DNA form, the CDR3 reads TGTGCCAGGAGCTCCACGGGCAGTAACTATGGCTACACCTCC.